A single sample gave rise to the 20 T cell receptor beta chains below, sequenced in a study of T cells in localized non-small cell lung cancer. Here immunoSEQ multiplex PCR was the method, and the copy in TCRdb shows in-frame clones only, minus some. The sample records more than 15,000 clones, about 88% being singletons. The sample was peripheral blood, taken before any cancer treatment. These receptors were obtained from an older male donor with stage I lung adenocarcinoma.

This chain connects TRBV6-1 to TRBJ1-1; tentative D call: TRBD1 (5 bases). CDR1 and CDR2 (germline): MNHNS, SASEGT. Trimming cost V 8 bases and J 5 bases, with 18 bases left between them. There are 14 residues in the CDR3. The CDR3 DNA is TGTGCCAGCCTCGCGGAGAGGGAGGGGACTGAAGCTTTCTTT. Amino acid sequence: CASLAEREGTEAFF.

The chain employs TRBV7-2 and TRBJ2-5; 7 bases fit TRBD2. The junction had 5 bases not matched to a gene; V was cut back by 2 bases and J by 2 bases. The CDR3 spans 15 residues. Germline lookup yields CDR1 SGHTA and CDR2 FQGNSA. CDR3 nucleotides: TGTGCCAGCAGCTTAATGGTGGGGGGGCAAGAGACCCAGTACTTC. Amino acid sequence: CASSLMVGGQETQYF.

This rearrangement joins TRBV10-2 to TRBJ1-1, with D maybe TRBD1 (5 bases). V gave up 6 bases and J gave up 3 bases, with 14 bases separating them. The CDR3 runs to 14 residues. The germline CDR1 and CDR2 sequences are WSHSY and SAAADI. The DNA for the CDR3 is TGCGCCAGCAGCGAACAGGAGGGAGACACTGAAGCTTTCTTT. This sequence encodes CASSEQEGDTEAFF.

The chain joins TRBV9 to TRBJ1-1; D gene uncertain. CDR1 SGDLS and CDR2 YYNGEE come from the germline V gene. Trimming took off 0 bases at V and 10 bases at J, with 13 bases between the two ends. The CDR3 contains 13 residues. The CDR3 reads CASSVEIIGRAFF. The CDR3 DNA reads TGTGCCAGCAGCGTAGAAATAATCGGTCGAGCTTTCTTT.

V gene TRBV27 combines with J gene TRBJ2-2, with D perhaps TRBD2 (6 bases). Germline lookup yields CDR1 MNHEY and CDR2 SMNVEV (reference sequence). Trimming stripped 3 bases from V and 4 bases from J, with 9 bases between. The CDR3 totals 14 residues. The DNA for the CDR3 is TGTGCCAGCAGTTTCCTCGGGGGCACCGGGGAGCTGTTTTTT. It is translated as CASSFLGGTGELFF.

The gene calls are TRBV28 and TRBJ1-2; 7 bases map to TRBD1. The CDR3 extends over 15 amino acids. V shed 7 bases, J shed 8 bases, and the junction held 16 bases outside the gene matches. Germline loops: CDR1 MDHEN, CDR2 SYDVKM. This chain's CDR3 is CASNLKGQIFRGYTF. The CDR3 bases are TGTGCCAGCAACCTAAAGGGACAGATCTTTCGGGGCTACACCTTC.

The sample holds one count of this clone. V and J are TRBV11-1 and TRBJ2-7; D could derive from TRBD1 or TRBD2 (6 bases each). Germline CDR1 reads SGHAT; CDR2 reads FQDESV (reference sequence). The V end was cut by 3 bases, the J end by 6 bases, with 15 bases between. The CDR3 consists of 14 residues. In DNA, the CDR3 is TGTGCCAGCAGCTTCGGGGGAAAGGGGGGCGAGCAGTACTTC. Translated: CASSFGGKGGEQYF.

This clone was recorded a few times. The chain recombines TRBV7-1 with TRBJ1-6; 10 bases are a match to TRBD1. TRBV7-1 is an open reading frame whose function is uncertain. The length of the CDR3 is 15 residues. The junction had 6 bases not matched to a gene; V was cut back by 5 bases and J by 8 bases. The CDR3 region is CASSLGTGAYSPLHF. The CDR3 DNA sequence: TGTGCCAGCAGCCTAGGGACAGGGGCCTATTCACCCCTCCACTTT.

This chain links TRBV18 with TRBJ2-1; a weak D match, TRBD2 (5 bases). Germline-derived CDR1 and CDR2 are KGHSH and LQKENI. The CDR3 is 12 residues long. V dropped 4 bases and J dropped 10 bases, with 11 bases sitting between them. The DNA for the CDR3 is TGTGCCAGCTCACTAAACGAGGGAGAGCAGTTCTTC. It codes for CASSLNEGEQFF.

V and J are TRBV11-2 and TRBJ2-7; D ambiguous. The CDR3 loop spans 14 amino acids. Trimming cost V 5 bases and J 7 bases, with 18 bases left between them. Germline CDR1 and CDR2: SGHAT and FQNNGV. This CDR3 reads CASSPKAGGWEQYF. The CDR3 DNA sequence: TGTGCCAGCAGCCCGAAAGCCGGTGGGTGGGAGCAGTACTTC.

The genes are TRBV7-3 and TRBJ1-5; a possible D gene is TRBD1 (5 bases). This CDR3 spans 13 amino acids. Trimming cost V 4 bases and J 4 bases, with 8 bases left between them. Germline assignment: CDR1 SGHTA and CDR2 FQGTGA. CDR3 in amino acids: CASSSSGNQPQHF. The CDR3 DNA reads as TGTGCCAGCAGCTCGTCAGGGAATCAGCCCCAGCATTTT.

As regards this clone: One end of the junction is discordant with germline, which a read error may explain. CDR3 sequence reads: CASSFSGTGYLNTEAFF. CDR3 coding DNA: TGTGCCAGCAGTTTTTCCGGGACAGGGTATCTGAATACTGAAGCTTTCTTT. The chain carries TRBV27 and TRBJ1-1; 9 positions match TRBD1. This CDR3 spans 17 amino acids. The V gene's germline CDR1 is MNHEY and CDR2 SMNVEV (reference sequence).

This clone has only one observation. This chain connects TRBV11-3 to TRBJ2-1; no definite D call. The CDR3 has 13 amino acids. Deletions cut 5 bases from V and 3 bases from J, with 8 bases between. Germline-derived CDR1 and CDR2 are SGHNT and YENEEA. The CDR3: CASSLGNYNEQFF. As DNA, the CDR3 is TGTGCCAGCAGCCTGGGGAACTACAATGAGCAGTTCTTC.

The chain carries TRBV29-1 and TRBJ2-7; D tentatively reads TRBD1 or TRBD2 (5 bases each). This CDR3 is 14 amino acids long. Trimming took 7 bases from V and 2 from J, leaving 18 bases between them. In germline, CDR1 is SQVTM, CDR2 ANQGSEA. Here the CDR3 DNA reads TGCAGCGCCGACAGCGGATACTACCCCTACGAGCAGTACTTC. As protein: CSADSGYYPYEQYF.

This chain connects TRBV14 to TRBJ1-2; TRBD1 matches 8 bases. V was clipped by 4 bases and J by 3 bases; unmatched bases: 10. Germline CDR1 reads SGHDN; CDR2 reads FVKESK. This CDR3 spans 16 amino acids. The CDR3: CASSPPRTGSDYGYTF. The CDR3 DNA sequence: TGTGCCAGCAGCCCCCCTCGGACAGGGTCGGACTATGGCTACACCTTC.

This chain connects TRBV30 to TRBJ2-3, with TRBD2 as a possible D gene (5 bases). Germline values: CDR1 GTSNPN, CDR2 SVGIG (reference sequence). V lost 4 bases and J lost 0, with 14 bases in between. The CDR3 runs 15 residues. CDR3 DNA sequence: TGTGCCTGGACCCAGGACTCCACTAGCACAGATACGCAGTATTTT. This translates into CAWTQDSTSTDTQYF.

The rearrangement links TRBV2 to TRBJ1-3; D is possibly TRBD1 (6 bases). V gave up 11 bases and J gave up 1 base, with 21 bases separating them. Germline loops: CDR1 SNHLY, CDR2 FYNNEI. This CDR3 region has 16 residues. The CDR3 spells CAGTRSGTKSGNTIYF. For the CDR3, the DNA is TGTGCCGGGACGCGGTCGGGGACAAAGTCTGGAAACACCATATATTTT.

This clone occurred a few times. V gene TRBV28 combines with J gene TRBJ1-1; 10 nucleotides line up with TRBD1. This CDR3 is built from 16 residues. Germline V lookup: CDR1 MDHEN, CDR2 SYDVKM. The ends lost 3 bases at V and 6 bases at J; junction bases unmatched: 10. The CDR3 loop reads CASSLGTGELRPEAFF. CDR3 coding DNA: TGTGCCAGCAGTTTGGGGACAGGGGAGCTTCGACCTGAAGCTTTCTTT.

This chain uses TRBV11-1 with TRBJ1-1, with 8 bases matching TRBD1. The ends lost 3 bases at V and 2 bases at J; junction bases unmatched: 11. CDR1 is SGHAT and CDR2 is FQDESV in the germline V gene (reference sequence). The length of the CDR3 is 17 residues. This CDR3 reads CASSFSRQTGDNTEAFF. The CDR3 DNA follows: TGTGCCAGCAGCTTTTCGAGACAGACAGGGGATAACACTGAAGCTTTCTTT.

The chain has TRBV7-2 and TRBJ2-7; D gene unclear. V shed 5 bases and J shed 0 bases, with 5 bases lying between them. The CDR3 sequence is 12 residues long. Germline-derived CDR1 and CDR2 are SGHTA and FQGNSA. CDR3 region: CASSPASYEQYF. The DNA for the CDR3 is TGTGCCAGCAGCCCAGCCTCCTACGAGCAGTACTTC.